A selection of T cell receptor beta chains follows, all from one sample in a study of blood T cells in healthy people across ages. In TCRdb, the 5' RACE reads were re-called with MiXCR into one record per CDR3 protein. The repertoire holds over a million distinct CDR3 sequences, with approximately 63% as singletons. Sequencing used blood. The receptors derive from a man aged 18 to 29 in good health. Each CDR3 is given with its conserved first and last residue. D genes are given only for firm matches. The listing skips clone size in some rows; elsewhere it reads once, few, many or a size class.

v_gene: TRBV20-1; d_gene: TRBD1; j_gene: TRBJ1-2; abundance: .; CDR3aa: CSARDVGTGLYGYTF; CDR3nt: TGCAGTGCTAGAGATGTCGGGACAGGGCTCTATGGCTACACCTTC
v_gene: TRBV7-9; d_gene: TRBD2; j_gene: TRBJ2-3; abundance: .; CDR3aa: CASSFSSGSATDTQYF; CDR3nt: TGTGCCAGCAGCTTCTCTAGCGGGAGTGCTACAGATACGCAGTATTTT
v_gene: TRBV20-1; d_gene: .; j_gene: TRBJ2-7; abundance: .; CDR3aa: CSVSQIQGSYEQYF; CDR3nt: TGCAGTGTTAGTCAGATACAGGGATCCTACGAGCAGTACTTC
v_gene: TRBV7-9; d_gene: .; j_gene: TRBJ2-3; abundance: .; CDR3aa: CASRGPTGGSDTQYF; CDR3nt: TGTGCCAGCAGAGGACCGACGGGGGGCTCAGATACGCAGTATTTT
v_gene: TRBV29-1; d_gene: .; j_gene: TRBJ1-5; abundance: .; CDR3aa: CSVGGDNSNQPQHF; CDR3nt: TGCAGCGTTGGGGGGGACAATAGCAATCAGCCCCAGCATTTT
v_gene: TRBV29-1; d_gene: .; j_gene: TRBJ2-3; abundance: few; CDR3aa: CSVEGGPSTDTQYF; CDR3nt: TGCAGCGTTGAAGGCGGACCTAGCACAGATACGCAGTATTTT
v_gene: TRBV4-1; d_gene: TRBD1; j_gene: TRBJ1-2; abundance: .; CDR3aa: CASSQVPGQGPNGYTF; CDR3nt: TGCGCCAGCAGCCAAGTCCCGGGACAGGGACCGAATGGCTACACCTTC
v_gene: TRBV7-2; d_gene: .; j_gene: TRBJ2-1; abundance: .; CDR3aa: CASSFSQAGEQFF; CDR3nt: TGTGCCAGCAGCTTTTCCCAGGCCGGTGAGCAGTTCTTC
v_gene: TRBV7-2; d_gene: TRBD2; j_gene: TRBJ2-3; abundance: many; CDR3aa: CASSLTSGTDTQYF; CDR3nt: TGTGCCAGCAGCCTGACTAGCGGCACAGATACGCAGTATTTT
v_gene: TRBV12-3/TRBV12-4; d_gene: .; j_gene: TRBJ1-5; abundance: few; CDR3aa: CASSPGTVSNQPQHF; CDR3nt: TGTGCCAGCAGCCCTGGGACGGTTAGCAATCAGCCCCAGCATTTT
v_gene: TRBV27; d_gene: .; j_gene: TRBJ2-4; abundance: .; CDR3aa: CASSKGSYKQYF; CDR3nt: TGTGCCAGCTCTAAAGGGTCCTACAAGCAGTACTTC
v_gene: TRBV20-1; d_gene: .; j_gene: TRBJ1-2; abundance: .; CDR3aa: CSARDGVSRYGYTF; CDR3nt: TGCAGTGCTAGAGATGGGGTGTCTCGCTATGGCTACACCTTC
v_gene: TRBV10-3; d_gene: TRBD1; j_gene: TRBJ2-7; abundance: once; CDR3aa: CAIRGGSGTGDEQYF; CDR3nt: TGTGCCATCAGGGGGGGCTCCGGGACAGGGGACGAGCAGTACTTC
v_gene: TRBV5-6; d_gene: .; j_gene: TRBJ2-7; abundance: .; CDR3aa: CASSLSGATLMQYF; CDR3nt: TGTGCCAGCAGTCTTTCCGGGGCAACCCTTATGCAGTACTTC
v_gene: TRBV14; d_gene: TRBD1; j_gene: TRBJ2-5; abundance: .; CDR3aa: CASSQLTGQETQYF; CDR3nt: TGTGCCAGCAGCCAGCTGACAGGGCAAGAGACCCAGTACTTC
v_gene: TRBV29-1; d_gene: TRBD2; j_gene: TRBJ2-7; abundance: .; CDR3aa: CSGTSSYEQYF; CDR3nt: TGCAGCGGGACTAGCAGTTACGAGCAGTACTTC
v_gene: TRBV15; d_gene: .; j_gene: TRBJ2-7; abundance: .; CDR3aa: CATSRDGVDEQYF; CDR3nt: TGTGCCACCAGCAGAGATGGAGTAGACGAGCAGTACTTC
v_gene: TRBV3-1; d_gene: .; j_gene: TRBJ1-4; abundance: .; CDR3aa: CASSRNREKLFF; CDR3nt: TGTGCCAGCAGCCGGAACAGAGAAAAACTGTTTTTT
v_gene: TRBV12-1; d_gene: .; j_gene: TRBJ1-1; abundance: .; CDR3aa: CASSYRDRGWGTEAFF; CDR3nt: TGTGCCAGCAGCTATCGGGACAGGGGGTGGGGCACTGAAGCTTTCTTT
v_gene: TRBV12-3/TRBV12-4; d_gene: .; j_gene: TRBJ2-1; abundance: .; CDR3aa: CASSLRGAVGSNEQFF; CDR3nt: TGTGCCAGCAGTTTACGCGGGGCAGTGGGGTCCAATGAGCAGTTCTTC
v_gene: TRBV20-1; d_gene: .; j_gene: TRBJ2-3; abundance: few; CDR3aa: CSARDVDTDTQYF; CDR3nt: TGCAGTGCTAGAGATGTGGACACAGATACGCAGTATTTT
v_gene: TRBV6-5; d_gene: .; j_gene: TRBJ2-5; abundance: .; CDR3aa: CASSPSDGHQETQYF; CDR3nt: TGTGCCAGCAGTCCATCGGACGGACACCAAGAGACCCAGTACTTC
v_gene: TRBV12-3/TRBV12-4; d_gene: TRBD1; j_gene: TRBJ2-7; abundance: few; CDR3aa: CASSFVRQGYEQYF; CDR3nt: TGTGCCAGCAGTTTCGTTCGACAGGGGTACGAGCAGTACTTC
v_gene: TRBV25-1; d_gene: .; j_gene: TRBJ2-3; abundance: .; CDR3aa: CASSDPRTQYF; CDR3nt: TGTGCCAGCAGTGATCCCCGTACGCAGTATTTT
v_gene: TRBV7-6; d_gene: TRBD2; j_gene: TRBJ2-2; abundance: few; CDR3aa: CASSPTSGRTGELFF; CDR3nt: TGTGCCAGCAGCCCGACTAGCGGGAGAACCGGGGAGCTGTTTTTT
v_gene: TRBV27; d_gene: .; j_gene: TRBJ2-3; abundance: few; CDR3aa: CASSASSGTDTQYF; CDR3nt: TGTGCCAGCAGTGCCTCTAGCGGCACAGATACGCAGTATTTT
v_gene: TRBV7-8; d_gene: .; j_gene: TRBJ2-1; abundance: .; CDR3aa: CASSPPSWTVYNEQFF; CDR3nt: TGTGCCAGCAGCCCTCCTTCGTGGACAGTGTACAATGAGCAGTTCTTC
v_gene: TRBV6-1; d_gene: TRBD2; j_gene: TRBJ2-1; abundance: .; CDR3aa: CASSDSRGGFNEQFF; CDR3nt: TGTGCCAGCAGTGACTCCCGGGGGGGCTTCAATGAGCAGTTCTTC
v_gene: TRBV20-1; d_gene: TRBD1; j_gene: TRBJ1-5; abundance: .; CDR3aa: CSGSTTGVRGASQPQHF; CDR3nt: TGCAGTGGGTCGACTACAGGGGTTAGGGGGGCAAGTCAGCCCCAGCATTTT
v_gene: TRBV28; d_gene: .; j_gene: TRBJ2-1; abundance: .; CDR3aa: CASSFSSLSNEQFF; CDR3nt: TGTGCCAGCAGTTTTTCCTCACTATCCAATGAGCAGTTCTTC
v_gene: TRBV4-1; d_gene: .; j_gene: TRBJ2-7; abundance: .; CDR3aa: CASSPNTRVYEQYF; CDR3nt: TGCGCCAGCAGCCCGAATACTAGAGTCTACGAGCAGTACTTC
v_gene: TRBV6-1; d_gene: TRBD1; j_gene: TRBJ1-5; abundance: .; CDR3aa: CASSEGRQGNQPQHF; CDR3nt: TGTGCCAGCAGTGAAGGCCGACAGGGGAATCAGCCCCAGCATTTT
v_gene: TRBV7-2; d_gene: .; j_gene: TRBJ2-1; abundance: .; CDR3aa: CASSPGGSSNEQFF; CDR3nt: TGTGCCAGCAGCCCAGGAGGGTCTTCCAATGAGCAGTTCTTC
v_gene: TRBV12-3/TRBV12-4; d_gene: TRBD2; j_gene: TRBJ2-2; abundance: .; CDR3aa: CASSSRSGGTTGELFF; CDR3nt: TGTGCCAGCAGTTCCCGTAGCGGGGGGACGACCGGGGAGCTGTTTTTT
v_gene: TRBV4-1; d_gene: .; j_gene: TRBJ1-1; abundance: .; CDR3aa: CASSRETETEAFF; CDR3nt: TGCGCCAGCAGCCGAGAAACTGAGACTGAAGCTTTCTTT
v_gene: TRBV3-1; d_gene: .; j_gene: TRBJ2-4; abundance: few; CDR3aa: CASSQTLTKNIQYF; CDR3nt: TGTGCCAGCAGCCAAACATTGACCAAAAACATTCAGTACTTC
v_gene: TRBV12-5; d_gene: .; j_gene: TRBJ2-2; abundance: .; CDR3aa: CASGQMDTVYGELFF; CDR3nt: TGTGCTAGTGGTCAAATGGACACGGTGTACGGGGAGCTGTTTTTT
v_gene: TRBV6-1; d_gene: .; j_gene: TRBJ1-6; abundance: .; CDR3aa: CASRAGYNSPLHF; CDR3nt: TGTGCCAGCAGGGCAGGGTATAATTCACCCCTCCACTTT